Given below is one T cell receptor beta chain in context. Its antigen is unidentified. Produced via immunoSEQ multiplex PCR; TCRdb's table is partial and in-frame only. The table has 100,000 to 150,000 clones, approximately 92% seen once; the top ten hold around 1.1%. These data belong to a study of cytomegalovirus exposure and HLA in healthy donors. On the study more broadly: In a later analysis, it was reported that the 120 validation repertoires had been produced on the same platform as the 500 to 750 repertoires belonging to the first cohort.

Between the trimmed V and J ends, which lost 1 base and 5 bases, there was a span of 14 bases. The CDR3 loop spans 15 amino acids. Germline assignment: CDR1 SGHAT and CDR2 FQNNGV. Study-wide results and limits: Most TCRs appeared rarely, but some public TCRs recurred in many donors. It was reportedly the case that the classifier diagnosed cytomegalovirus status with high specificity and sensitivity. The study listed 150 to 200 cytomegalovirus-associated TCR beta chains.

This chain links TRBV11-2 with TRBJ1-1; D is perhaps TRBD1 (6 bases). The material sequenced was PBMCs. The clonotype originates from a woman between 18 and 29 years old in good health and CMV-seronegative. Here the CDR3 DNA reads TGTGCCAGCAGCTTAGTTTCAGGGGCGAGGACTGAAGCTTTCTTT. Translation gives CASSLVSGARTEAFF.